A selection of T cell receptor beta chains follows, all from one sample in a study of early T cells in non-severe SARS-CoV-2 infection. TCRdb reprocessed the 5' RACE reads with MiXCR, giving one entry per CDR3 protein. The data show some 57,000 distinct CDR3 sequences, 8.2% seen once. Sequenced: whole blood. These receptors originate from an adult who was a healthcare worker with PCR-confirmed SARS-CoV-2 infection or an uninfected control (not recorded which). Both conserved end residues are part of each CDR3. Each record gives: V gene, CDR3 length, CDR3 protein.

TRBV5-4 | 15 | CASSLQGLASDTQYF
TRBV20-1 | 15 | CSARRAAGGSYGYTF
TRBV5-1 | 12 | CASSDQGSEAFF
TRBV29-1 | 12 | CSYMVGGSKQFF
TRBV6-1 | 15 | CASSDRGYREETQYF
TRBV3-1 | 14 | CASSQVLEGTEAFF
TRBV20-1 | 14 | CSATEFREQETQYF
TRBV11-2 | 16 | CASSLEGTSGRKTQYF
TRBV28 | 15 | CASSLTLALTDTQYF
TRBV11-3 | 13 | CASSLVDSGELFF
TRBV28 | 16 | CASSFVGGRGTYEQYF
TRBV20-1 | 12 | CSATDSTYEQYF
TRBV12-3/TRBV12-4 | 12 | CASSLYTDTQYF
TRBV29-1 | 12 | CSAAPSQETQYF